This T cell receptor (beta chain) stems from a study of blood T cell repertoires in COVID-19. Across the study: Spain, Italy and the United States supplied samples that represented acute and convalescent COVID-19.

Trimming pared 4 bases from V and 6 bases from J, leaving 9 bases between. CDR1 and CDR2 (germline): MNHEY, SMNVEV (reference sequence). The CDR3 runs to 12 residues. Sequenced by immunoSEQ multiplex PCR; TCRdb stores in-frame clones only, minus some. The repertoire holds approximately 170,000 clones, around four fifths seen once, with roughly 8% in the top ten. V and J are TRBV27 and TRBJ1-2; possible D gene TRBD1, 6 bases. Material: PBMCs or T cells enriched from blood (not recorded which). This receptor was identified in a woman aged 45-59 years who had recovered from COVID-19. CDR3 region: CASSSRQDGYTF. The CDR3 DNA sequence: TGTGCCAGCAGTTCAAGACAGGATGGCTACACCTTC.